These 26 T cell receptor beta chains were all obtained from the same sample, sequenced in a study of T-cell reconstitution after alpha-beta-depleted transplantation in children. Unique molecular identifiers were used in preparing the TCRbeta library. TCRdb re-called the PCR reads through MiXCR, storing one row per CDR3 protein. The table records about 420,000 distinct CDR3 sequences, about 17% of them present only once. The input for sequencing was PBMCs, mostly from graft donor cells, taken 360 days after TCRalphabeta/CD19-depleted stem cell transplant. These TCRs come from a boy younger than two who had a stem cell transplant for Wiskott-Aldrich syndrome, so the T cells may come from the graft donor.

In this sample, this clonotype turned up a few times. The chain couples TRBV14 to TRBJ2-5; D may be TRBD2 (5 bases). CDR3 length: 15 amino acids. Between the trimmed V and J ends, which lost 0 bases and 6 bases, there was a span of 14 bases. The V gene's germline CDR1 is SGHDN and CDR2 FVKESK. CDR3 in amino acids: CASSQDGLKRKTQYF. CDR3 bases: TGTGCCAGCAGCCAAGATGGTTTGAAGCGGAAGACCCAGTACTTC.

V gene TRBV7-9 combines with J gene TRBJ2-1, with TRBD2 as a possible D gene (6 bases). The CDR3 has 12 amino acids. Per the germline V gene, CDR1 is SEHNR and CDR2 is FQNEAQ (reference sequence). Trimming left V 3 bases short and J 16 bases short, with 16 bases between. The CDR3 loop is CASSFLRGGPFF. The CDR3 nucleotides are TGTGCCAGCAGCTTCCTGCGGGGAGGCCCATTCTTC. The full variable domain, rest sourced from reference TRBV7-9 and TRBJ2-1, is DTGVSQNPRHKITKRGQNVTFRCDPISEHNRLYWYRQTLGQGPEFLTYFQNEAQLEKSRLLSDRFSAERPKGSFSTLEIQRTEQGDSAMYLCASSFLRGGPFFGPGTRLTVL.

This clonotype appeared a few times. The chain is built from TRBV9 and TRBJ1-2; D uncertain. Trimming cost V 0 bases and J 3 bases, with 6 bases left between them. The CDR3 consists of 13 residues. CDR1 is SGDLS and CDR2 is YYNGEE in the germline V gene. CDR3 sequence: CASSVAMDYGYTF. Written as DNA, the CDR3 is TGTGCCAGCAGCGTAGCTATGGACTATGGCTACACCTTC.

In this sample, this clonotype turned up a few times. The chain has TRBV27 and TRBJ1-6, with unresolved D. Germline CDR1 is MNHEY and CDR2 is SMNVEV (reference sequence). The V gene lost 2 bases and the J gene lost 4 bases, with 9 bases spanning the gap. The CDR3 sequence is 15 residues long. The CDR3 region has the DNA TGTGCCAGCAGTTTACGGTTACAGTATAATTCACCCCTCCACTTT. It yields the protein CASSLRLQYNSPLHF.

This clonotype turned up a few times. The gene calls are TRBV10-3 and TRBJ2-5; 12 nucleotides match TRBD1. The CDR3 sequence is 15 residues long. CDR1 is ENHRY and CDR2 is SYGVKD in the germline V gene. Trimming took 3 bases from V and 5 from J; bases not matched to a gene: 4. In DNA, the CDR3 is TGTGCCATCAGTGAAGGGACAGGGGGCAGGGAGACCCAGTACTTC. It specifies CAISEGTGGRETQYF.

This clonotype was observed a handful of times. The chain employs TRBV5-6 and TRBJ2-3, with TRBD1 matching 7 bases. From germline, CDR1 is SGHDT and CDR2 YYEEEE. The CDR3 has 17 residues. V shed 4 bases and J 3 bases; nucleotides not matched to a gene: 14. DNA for the CDR3: TGTGCCAGCAGCACCGATTGGGACAGCGCGAAAACAGATACGCAGTATTTT. Translating it yields CASSTDWDSAKTDTQYF. The variable domain in full, with the rest retrieved from reference TRBV5-6 and TRBJ2-3, is DAGVTQSPTHLIKTRGQQVTLRCSPKSGHDTVSWYQQALGQGPQFIFQYYEEEERQRGNFPDRFSGHQFPNYSSELNVNALLLGDSALYLCASSTDWDSAKTDTQYFGPGTRLTVL.

In DNA form, the CDR3 reads TGTGCCAGCAAACTATATTCCCGGACTAGCCTTGTAACCGGGGAGCTGTTTTTT. This codes for CASKLYSRTSLVTGELFF. The J gene is TRBJ2-2, the V gene TRBV6-1, with 8 bases lining up with TRBD2. J lost 5 bases, V lost 7 bases, and 18 bases had no gene match. The germline V gene has CDR1 MNHNS and CDR2 SASEGT. This CDR3 has 18 residues.

In this sample, this clonotype turned up a few times. This rearrangement joins TRBV12-3 or TRBV12-4 to TRBJ2-7; D call uncertain. Trimming stripped 6 bases from V and 2 bases from J, with 14 bases between. The CDR3 runs to 14 residues. DNA for the CDR3: TGTGCCAGCAGCACCGGACGTCCGCCCTACGAGCAGTACTTC. Amino acids: CASSTGRPPYEQYF.

This clonotype appeared a few times. V and J are TRBV24-1 and TRBJ2-5; D uncertain. CDR1 and CDR2 (germline): KGHDR, SFDVKD. The CDR3 contains 15 residues. Trimming took 4 bases from V and 5 from J, leaving 16 bases between them. The chain's CDR3 is CATSDPRPDGETQYF. CDR3 bases: TGTGCCACCAGTGACCCCAGACCCGACGGGGAGACCCAGTACTTC.

This clonotype was observed a handful of times. The chain uses TRBV10-3 and TRBJ2-1; 7 bases match TRBD2. Losses at the gene ends were 0 bases for V and 4 bases for J; bases not matched to a gene: 12. This CDR3 is 18 amino acids long. Looked up from germline, CDR1 is ENHRY and CDR2 is SYGVKD. The CDR3 here is CAISESWLAEGDYNEQFF. DNA of the CDR3: TGTGCCATCAGTGAGTCCTGGCTAGCGGAGGGCGATTACAATGAGCAGTTCTTC.

The chain combines TRBV13 with TRBJ2-3; a weak D match, TRBD2 (5 bases). The V gene's germline CDR1 is PRHDT and CDR2 FYEKMQ (reference sequence). This CDR3 region has 15 residues. Deletions cut 2 bases from V and 2 bases from J, with 11 bases between. Here the CDR3 DNA reads TGTGCCAGCAGCTTAACTGCGGGCACCACAGATACGCAGTATTTT. This translates into CASSLTAGTTDTQYF.

This chain connects TRBV10-3 to TRBJ2-7; 15 nucleotides line up with TRBD2. The trim removed 2 bases at V and 0 bases at J, leaving 14 bases unmatched. Germline lookup yields CDR1 ENHRY and CDR2 SYGVKD. The CDR3 contains 21 residues. Written as DNA, the CDR3 is TGTGCCATCAGTGAGCCAATAAGCGGACTAGCGGGAGGGTCCCTCTCCTACGAGCAGTACTTC. Translation: CAISEPISGLAGGSLSYEQYF.

This clonotype was counted at least ten times. The chain is built from TRBV12-3 or TRBV12-4 and TRBJ2-2; 7 nucleotides line up with TRBD2. The CDR3 sequence is 16 residues long. V trimming: 1 base; J trimming: 0 bases; junction bases outside the gene matches: 2. The CDR3 DNA follows: TGTGCCAGCAGTTTAGGCCTAGCGGCGAACACCGGGGAGCTGTTTTTT. This gives the protein CASSLGLAANTGELFF.

The V and J genes are TRBV7-8 and TRBJ2-7, with a tentative D call TRBD2 (6 bases). The CDR3 extends over 20 amino acids. The germline V and J ends were trimmed by 5 bases and 0 bases, with 29 bases remaining between them. The germline V gene has CDR1 SGHVS and CDR2 FQNEAQ. CDR3 in amino acids: CASSPEGRGPGGRSSYEQYF. DNA for the CDR3: TGTGCCAGCAGCCCCGAAGGTCGGGGCCCAGGAGGGAGGAGCTCCTACGAGCAGTACTTC.

This clonotype turned up a few times. This chain links TRBV7-2 with TRBJ2-1; TRBD1 is a possible D gene (6 bases). The germline CDR1 and CDR2 sequences are SGHTA and FQGNSA. V lost 2 bases and J 5 bases, leaving 13 bases between the germline ends. This CDR3 comprises 15 residues. CDR3 sequence: CASSLYVDRNNEQFF. DNA of the CDR3: TGTGCCAGCAGCTTATACGTCGACAGGAACAATGAGCAGTTCTTC. The whole variable domain, filled in from reference TRBV7-2 and TRBJ2-1, reads GAGVSQSPSNKVTEKGKDVELRCDPISGHTALYWYRQSLGQGLEFLIYFQGNSAPDKSGLPSDRFSAERTGGSVSTLTIQRTQQEDSAVYLCASSLYVDRNNEQFFGPGTRLTVL.

This clonotype occurred a few times. The chain uses TRBV5-1 and TRBJ2-3; the match to TRBD2 covers 8 bases. With 1 base clipped from V and 2 bases from J, the junction kept 6 bases outside the gene matches. The CDR3 runs to 16 residues. Per the germline V gene, CDR1 is SGHRS and CDR2 is YFSETQ. CDR3 nucleotide sequence: TGCGCCAGCAGCTTGTACCGGACTAGCCTCACAGATACGCAGTATTTT. Translating it yields CASSLYRTSLTDTQYF.

This clonotype showed up just a few times. The chain uses TRBV5-1 and TRBJ2-2; 11 bases map to TRBD2. J was trimmed by 0 bases and V by 0 bases; bases with no gene match: 7. Looked up from germline, CDR1 is SGHRS and CDR2 is YFSETQ. CDR3 length: 19 residues. The CDR3 reads CASSLATSGRSANTGELFF. The CDR3 bases are TGCGCCAGCAGCTTGGCTACTAGCGGGAGATCGGCGAACACCGGGGAGCTGTTTTTT.

In its sample, this clonotype was seen a few times. This chain joins TRBV7-6 and TRBJ1-4; 9 bases map to TRBD1. Germline-derived CDR1 and CDR2 are SGHVS and FNYEAQ. The CDR3 has 15 amino acids. After removal of 5 bases from V and 5 bases from J, the junction contained 6 bases not matched to a gene. The CDR3 DNA sequence: TGTGCCAGCAGCGCCTCCGGGACAGGGAATGAAAAACTGTTTTTT. The encoded protein is CASSASGTGNEKLFF.

The chain uses TRBV25-1 and TRBJ2-1; a weak D match, TRBD2 (6 bases). The CDR3 spans 18 residues. V was clipped by 1 base and J by 4 bases, with 20 bases between them. CDR1 MGHDK and CDR2 SYGVNS come from the germline V gene. This CDR3 reads CASSEWGRGRGIYNEQFF. The CDR3 DNA sequence: TGTGCCAGCAGTGAATGGGGCCGGGGGAGAGGGATTTACAATGAGCAGTTCTTC.

The V call is TRBV12-3 or TRBV12-4, the J call TRBJ2-2, with 13 bases aligning to TRBD2. V lost 6 bases and J lost 9; bases outside the gene matches: 7. CDR3 length equals 15 residues. The CDR3 here is CASRRGLAGDRELFF. DNA for the CDR3: TGTGCCAGCAGACGTGGACTAGCGGGAGACCGGGAGCTGTTTTTT.

This clonotype was detected a few times. The chain carries TRBV24-1 and TRBJ2-3; 9 bases line up with TRBD1. The CDR3 loop spans 16 amino acids. Germline V gene sequence: CDR1 KGHDR, CDR2 SFDVKD. With 3 bases clipped from V and 3 bases from J, the junction kept 6 bases outside the gene matches. The chain's CDR3 is CATSDPQGARTDTQYF. CDR3 sequence (DNA): TGTGCCACCAGTGATCCACAGGGGGCGCGGACAGATACGCAGTATTTT.

This clonotype rates as medium-sized. The chain links TRBV20-1 to TRBJ2-1; D gene ambiguous. Between the trimmed V and J ends, which lost 2 bases and 4 bases, there was a span of 12 bases. Germline loops: CDR1 DFQATT, CDR2 SNEGSKA (reference sequence). This CDR3 is built from 14 residues. CDR3 sequence (DNA): TGCAGTGCTAGACCCTCGGATTCGTACAATGAGCAGTTCTTC. Its protein is CSARPSDSYNEQFF.

Only a few counts were recorded for this clonotype. This chain uses TRBV12-3 or TRBV12-4 with TRBJ2-1, with D unresolved. The V gene lost 3 bases and the J gene lost 7 bases, with 7 bases spanning the gap. The CDR3 length is 12 residues. This CDR3 is CASSFYLNEQFF. The DNA of the CDR3 is TGTGCCAGCAGTTTCTATCTAAATGAGCAGTTCTTC.

The chain carries TRBV5-1 and TRBJ2-5, with 11 bases aligning to TRBD2. CDR3 length equals 16 residues. V dropped 5 bases and J dropped 5; count of bases not matched to a gene: 11. Germline-derived CDR1 and CDR2 are SGHRS and YFSETQ. The DNA of the CDR3 is TGCGCCAGCAGTGAAATAGCGGGAGGGCCTTGGGAGACCCAGTACTTC. Residues: CASSEIAGGPWETQYF.

The chain uses TRBV11-2 and TRBJ2-7, with TRBD2 matching 10 bases. The CDR3 totals 20 residues. V gave up 5 bases and J gave up 2 bases; unmatched junction bases: 21. The V gene's germline CDR1 is SGHAT and CDR2 FQNNGV. In DNA form, the CDR3 reads TGTGCCAGCAGCGGTTCTCGTGGAGCGGGAGGGCTGTTGAGGGCCTACGAGCAGTACTTC. Protein: CASSGSRGAGGLLRAYEQYF.

The chain links TRBV30 to TRBJ2-3; D is perhaps TRBD1 or TRBD2 (6 bases each). The CDR3 runs 15 residues. CDR1 and CDR2 from the germline V gene are GTSNPN and SVGIG (reference sequence). Between the trimmed V and J ends, which lost 0 bases and 7 bases, there was a span of 17 bases. DNA of the CDR3: TGTGCCTGGAGTGTAAAACGGGGGCAAACAAATACGCAGTATTTT. This sequence encodes CAWSVKRGQTNTQYF.